The 5 T cell receptor beta chains in this list originate from one sample, sequenced in a study of shared clonotypes between healthy human individuals. Data came from immunoSEQ multiplex PCR; TCRdb stores just in-frame clones and leaves some out. Altogether some 2,100,000 clones are present, around 95% being singletons, with the ten largest covering roughly 0.13%. The source material was naive CD4+ T cells sorted from blood. Sample subset: CD45RA+ positively selected. The receptors come from a man aged 18 to 29 in good health.

The V gene is TRBV6-6, the J gene TRBJ2-5; tentative D call: TRBD2 (6 bases). The germline CDR1 and CDR2 sequences are MNHNY and SVGAGI (reference sequence). The CDR3 totals 12 residues. The V gene lost 2 bases and the J gene lost 13 bases, with 14 bases spanning the gap. CDR3 nucleotides: TGTGCCAGCAGTTACGCCGGGACTTTCTCGTACTTC. Protein product: CASSYAGTFSYF.

About this clone: This sample includes further DNA sequences coding for the same CDR3. The genes are TRBV5-1 and TRBJ1-1, with 7 bases identical to TRBD1. The CDR3 is 14 residues long. With 1 base clipped from V and 4 bases from J, the junction kept 4 bases outside the gene matches. CDR1 and CDR2 (germline): SGHRS, YFSETQ. CDR3 DNA sequence: TGCGCCAGCAGCTTGACAGGGGTAGGCACTGAAGCTTTCTTT. Amino acids: CASSLTGVGTEAFF.

The chain links TRBV10-3 to TRBJ1-1, with TRBD1 as a possible D gene (5 bases). The CDR3 sequence is 15 residues long. V lost 6 bases and J lost 4, with 18 bases in between. Looked up from germline, CDR1 is ENHRY and CDR2 is SYGVKD. CDR3 protein: CAISRAGRESTEAFF. CDR3 nucleotide sequence: TGTGCCATCAGCCGGGCGGGCAGGGAGTCCACTGAAGCTTTCTTT.

V usage is TRBV18 and J usage is TRBJ2-5; D ambiguous. CDR1 is KGHSH, CDR2 LQKENI, per germline. The V gene lost 0 bases and the J gene lost 4 bases, with 6 bases spanning the gap. CDR3 size: 13 residues. DNA for the CDR3: TGTGCCAGCTCACCACCTACGGGAGAGACCCAGTACTTC. Translating gives CASSPPTGETQYF.

As regards this clone: At the DNA level, this CDR3 is encoded by other sequences in the same sample as well. This chain links TRBV19 with TRBJ1-5, with D possibly TRBD1 on 5 matching bases. The V end was cut by 9 bases, the J end by 2 bases, with 11 bases between. Germline CDR1 LNHDA, CDR2 SQIVND (reference sequence). CDR3 length: 13 amino acids. The CDR3 sequence: CASGRDRNQPQHF. For the CDR3, the DNA is TGTGCCAGCGGAAGGGACCGCAATCAGCCCCAGCATTTT.